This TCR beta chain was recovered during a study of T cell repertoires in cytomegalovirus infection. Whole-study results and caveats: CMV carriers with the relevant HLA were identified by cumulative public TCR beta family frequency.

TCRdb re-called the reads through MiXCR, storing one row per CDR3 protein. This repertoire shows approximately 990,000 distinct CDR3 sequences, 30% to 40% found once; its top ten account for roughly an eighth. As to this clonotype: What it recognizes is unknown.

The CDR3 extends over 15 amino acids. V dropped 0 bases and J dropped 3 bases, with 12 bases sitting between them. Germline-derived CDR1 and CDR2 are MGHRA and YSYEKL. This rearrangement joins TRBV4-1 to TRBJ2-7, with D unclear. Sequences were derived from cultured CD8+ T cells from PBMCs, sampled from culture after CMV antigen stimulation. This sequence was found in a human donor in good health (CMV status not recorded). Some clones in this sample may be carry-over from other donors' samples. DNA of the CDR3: TGCGCCAGCAGCCAAGATCCCGCCGAAAGCTACGAGCAGTACTTC. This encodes CASSQDPAESYEQYF.